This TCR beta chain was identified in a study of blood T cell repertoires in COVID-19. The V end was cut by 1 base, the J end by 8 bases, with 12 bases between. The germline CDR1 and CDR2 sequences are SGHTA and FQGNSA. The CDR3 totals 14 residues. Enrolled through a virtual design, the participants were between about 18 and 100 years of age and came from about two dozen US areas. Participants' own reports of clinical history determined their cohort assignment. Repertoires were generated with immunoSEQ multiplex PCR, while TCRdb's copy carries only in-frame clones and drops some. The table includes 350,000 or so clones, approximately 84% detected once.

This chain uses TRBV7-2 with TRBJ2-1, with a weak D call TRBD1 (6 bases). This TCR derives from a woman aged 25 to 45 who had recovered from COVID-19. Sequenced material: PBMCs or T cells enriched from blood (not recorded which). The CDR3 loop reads CASSLGYRVHEQFF. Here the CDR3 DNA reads TGTGCCAGCAGCTTAGGGTACAGGGTGCATGAGCAGTTCTTC.